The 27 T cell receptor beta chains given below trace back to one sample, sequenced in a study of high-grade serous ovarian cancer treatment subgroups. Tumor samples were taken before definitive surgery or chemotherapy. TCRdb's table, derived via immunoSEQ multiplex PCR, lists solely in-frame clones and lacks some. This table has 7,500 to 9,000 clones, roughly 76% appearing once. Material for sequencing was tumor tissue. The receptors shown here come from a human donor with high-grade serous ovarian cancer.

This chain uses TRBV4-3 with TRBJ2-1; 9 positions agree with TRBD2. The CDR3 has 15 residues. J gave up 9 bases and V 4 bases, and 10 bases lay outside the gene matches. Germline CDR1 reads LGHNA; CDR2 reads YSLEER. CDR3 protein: CASSPGYLAGLEQFF. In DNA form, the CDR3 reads TGCGCCAGCAGCCCCGGGTACCTAGCGGGGCTTGAGCAGTTCTTC.

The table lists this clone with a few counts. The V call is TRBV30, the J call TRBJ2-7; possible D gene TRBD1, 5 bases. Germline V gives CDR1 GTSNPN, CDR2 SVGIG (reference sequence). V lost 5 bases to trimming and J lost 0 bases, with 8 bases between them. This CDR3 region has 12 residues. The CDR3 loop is CAWEGDSYEQYF. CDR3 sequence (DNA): TGTGCCTGGGAAGGGGACTCCTACGAGCAGTACTTC.

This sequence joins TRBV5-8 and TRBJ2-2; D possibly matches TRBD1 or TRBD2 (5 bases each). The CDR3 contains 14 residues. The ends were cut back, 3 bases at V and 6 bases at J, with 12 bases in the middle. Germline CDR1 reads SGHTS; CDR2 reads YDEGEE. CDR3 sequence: CASSWDPWAGELFF. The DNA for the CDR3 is TGTGCCAGCAGCTGGGACCCGTGGGCCGGGGAGCTGTTTTTT.

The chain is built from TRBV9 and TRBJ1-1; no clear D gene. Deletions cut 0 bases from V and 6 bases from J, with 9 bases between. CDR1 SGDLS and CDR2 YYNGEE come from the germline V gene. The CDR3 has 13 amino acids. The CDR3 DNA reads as TGTGCCAGCAGCGTAGACGCCGCGCCTGAAGCTTTCTTT. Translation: CASSVDAAPEAFF.

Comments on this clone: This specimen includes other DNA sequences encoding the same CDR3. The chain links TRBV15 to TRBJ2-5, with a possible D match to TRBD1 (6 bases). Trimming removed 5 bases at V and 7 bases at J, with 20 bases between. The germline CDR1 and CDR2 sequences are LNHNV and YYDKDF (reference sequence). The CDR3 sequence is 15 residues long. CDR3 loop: CATSGRGHVRGTQYF. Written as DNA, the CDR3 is TGTGCCACCAGCGGCCGGGGACACGTTAGAGGGACCCAGTACTTC.

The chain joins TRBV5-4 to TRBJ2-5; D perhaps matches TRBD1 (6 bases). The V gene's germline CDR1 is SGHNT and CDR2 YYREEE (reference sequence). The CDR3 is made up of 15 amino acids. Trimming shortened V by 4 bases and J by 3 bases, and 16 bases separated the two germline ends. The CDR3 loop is CASSATTGNEETQYF. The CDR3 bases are TGTGCCAGCAGCGCAACTACAGGGAACGAAGAGACCCAGTACTTC.

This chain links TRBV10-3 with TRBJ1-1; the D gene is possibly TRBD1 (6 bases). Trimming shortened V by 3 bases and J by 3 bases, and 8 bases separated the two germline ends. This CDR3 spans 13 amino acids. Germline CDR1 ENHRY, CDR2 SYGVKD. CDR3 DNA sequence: TGTGCCATCAGTGAATACAGGGACACTGAAGCTTTCTTT. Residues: CAISEYRDTEAFF.

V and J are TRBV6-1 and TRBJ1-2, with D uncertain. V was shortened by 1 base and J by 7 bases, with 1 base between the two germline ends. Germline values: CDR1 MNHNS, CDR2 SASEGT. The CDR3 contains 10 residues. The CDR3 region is CASSEVGYTF. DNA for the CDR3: TGTGCCAGCAGTGAAGTTGGCTACACCTTC.

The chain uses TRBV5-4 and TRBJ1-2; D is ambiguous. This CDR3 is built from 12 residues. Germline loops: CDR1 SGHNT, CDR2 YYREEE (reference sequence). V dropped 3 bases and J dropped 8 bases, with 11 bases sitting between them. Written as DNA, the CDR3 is TGTGCCAGCAGCTCCCCGACTTGGGGCTACACCTTC. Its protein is CASSSPTWGYTF.

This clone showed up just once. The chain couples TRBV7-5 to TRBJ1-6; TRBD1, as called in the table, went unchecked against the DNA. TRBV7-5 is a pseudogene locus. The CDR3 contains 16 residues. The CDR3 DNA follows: TGTGCCAGCAGCTTAGTACGGGACAGGGGGTCCTCACCCCTCCACTTT. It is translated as CASSLVRDRGSSPLHF.

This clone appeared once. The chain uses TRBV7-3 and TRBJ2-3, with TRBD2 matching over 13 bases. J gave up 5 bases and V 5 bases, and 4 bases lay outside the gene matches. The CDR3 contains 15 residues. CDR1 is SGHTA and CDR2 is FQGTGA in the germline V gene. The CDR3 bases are TGTGCCAGCAGCCCCGGACTAGCGGGGGTAGATACGCAGTATTTT. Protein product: CASSPGLAGVDTQYF.

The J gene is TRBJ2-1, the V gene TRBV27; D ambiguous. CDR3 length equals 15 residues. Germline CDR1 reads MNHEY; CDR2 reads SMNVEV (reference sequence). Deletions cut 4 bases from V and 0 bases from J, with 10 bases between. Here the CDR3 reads CASSSARSSYNEQFF. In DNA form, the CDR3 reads TGTGCCAGCAGTTCCGCCAGGAGCTCCTACAATGAGCAGTTCTTC.

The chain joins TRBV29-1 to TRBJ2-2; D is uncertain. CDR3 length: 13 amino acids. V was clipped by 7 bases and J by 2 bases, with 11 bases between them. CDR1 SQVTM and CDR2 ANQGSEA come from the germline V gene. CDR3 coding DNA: TGCAGCGCTATCCGACCAAACACCGGGGAGCTGTTTTTT. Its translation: CSAIRPNTGELFF.

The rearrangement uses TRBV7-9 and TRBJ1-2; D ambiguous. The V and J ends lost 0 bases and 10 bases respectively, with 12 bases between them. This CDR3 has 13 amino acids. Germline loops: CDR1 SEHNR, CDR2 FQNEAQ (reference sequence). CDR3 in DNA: TGTGCCAGCAGCTTAGCCCTACCTTTCTACTACACCTTC. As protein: CASSLALPFYYTF.

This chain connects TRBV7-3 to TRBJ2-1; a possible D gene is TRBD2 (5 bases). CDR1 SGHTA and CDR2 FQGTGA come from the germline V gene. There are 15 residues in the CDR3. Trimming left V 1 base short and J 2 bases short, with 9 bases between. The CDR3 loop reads CASSLRPGTYNEQFF. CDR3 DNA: TGTGCCAGCAGCTTAAGGCCGGGAACCTACAATGAGCAGTTCTTC.

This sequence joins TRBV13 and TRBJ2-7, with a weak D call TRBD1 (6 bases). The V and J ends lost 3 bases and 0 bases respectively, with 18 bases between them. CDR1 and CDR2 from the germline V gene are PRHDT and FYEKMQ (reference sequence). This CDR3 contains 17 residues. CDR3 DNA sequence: TGTGCCAGCAGCTTGGGGTGGGGCACAGGGTCCTCCTACGAGCAGTACTTC. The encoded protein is CASSLGWGTGSSYEQYF.

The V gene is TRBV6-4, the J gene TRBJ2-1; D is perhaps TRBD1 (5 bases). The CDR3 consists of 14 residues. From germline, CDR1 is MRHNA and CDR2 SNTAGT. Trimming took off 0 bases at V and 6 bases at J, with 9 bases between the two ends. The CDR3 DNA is TGTGCCAGCAGTGACTCAACCCAGGGCAATGAGCAGTTCTTC. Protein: CASSDSTQGNEQFF.

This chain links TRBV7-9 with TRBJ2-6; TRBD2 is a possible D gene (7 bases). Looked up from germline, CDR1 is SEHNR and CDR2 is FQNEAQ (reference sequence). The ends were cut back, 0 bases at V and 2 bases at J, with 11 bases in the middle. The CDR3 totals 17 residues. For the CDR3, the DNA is TGTGCCAGCAGCTTAGCGGGGGGGGCGCCTGGGGCCAACGTCCTGACTTTC. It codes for CASSLAGGAPGANVLTF.

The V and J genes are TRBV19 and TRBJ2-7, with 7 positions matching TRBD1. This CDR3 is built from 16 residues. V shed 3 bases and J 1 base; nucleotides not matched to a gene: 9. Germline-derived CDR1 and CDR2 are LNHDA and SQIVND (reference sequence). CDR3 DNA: TGTGCCAGTAGTATGAGCGGTGGCAGGGGGTCCTACGAGCAGTACTTC. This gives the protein CASSMSGGRGSYEQYF.

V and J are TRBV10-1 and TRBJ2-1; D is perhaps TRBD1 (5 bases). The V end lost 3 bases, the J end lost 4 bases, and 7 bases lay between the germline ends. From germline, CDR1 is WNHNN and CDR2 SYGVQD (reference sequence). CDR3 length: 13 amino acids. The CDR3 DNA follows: TGCGCCAGCAGTGAAAGGGGATACAATGAGCAGTTCTTC. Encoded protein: CASSERGYNEQFF.

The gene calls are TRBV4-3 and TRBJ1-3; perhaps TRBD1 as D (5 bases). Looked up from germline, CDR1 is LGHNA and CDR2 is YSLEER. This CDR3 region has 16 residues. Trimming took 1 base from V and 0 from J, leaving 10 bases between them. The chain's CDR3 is CASSQVGGSSGNTIYF. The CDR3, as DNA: TGCGCCAGCAGCCAAGTTGGGGGAAGCTCTGGAAACACCATATATTTT.

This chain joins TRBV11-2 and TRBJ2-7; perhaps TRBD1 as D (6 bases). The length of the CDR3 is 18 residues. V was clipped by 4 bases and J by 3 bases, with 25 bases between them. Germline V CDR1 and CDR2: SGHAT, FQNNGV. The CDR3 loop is CASSSYRRDTANVYEQYF. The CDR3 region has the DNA TGTGCCAGCAGCTCCTATCGACGGGACACCGCGAATGTCTACGAGCAGTACTTC.

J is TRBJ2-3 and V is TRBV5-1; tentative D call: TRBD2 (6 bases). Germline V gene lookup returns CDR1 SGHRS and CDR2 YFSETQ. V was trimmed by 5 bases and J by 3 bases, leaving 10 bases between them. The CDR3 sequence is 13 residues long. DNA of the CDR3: TGCGCCAGCAGGGAGGGCGGTACAGATACGCAGTATTTT. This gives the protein CASREGGTDTQYF.

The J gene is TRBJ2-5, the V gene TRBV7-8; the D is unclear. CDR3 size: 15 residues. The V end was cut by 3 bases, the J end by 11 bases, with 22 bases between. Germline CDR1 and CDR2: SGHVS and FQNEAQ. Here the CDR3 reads CASSFRPTESNEQYF. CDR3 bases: TGTGCCAGCAGCTTTCGTCCGACGGAAAGTAATGAGCAGTACTTC.

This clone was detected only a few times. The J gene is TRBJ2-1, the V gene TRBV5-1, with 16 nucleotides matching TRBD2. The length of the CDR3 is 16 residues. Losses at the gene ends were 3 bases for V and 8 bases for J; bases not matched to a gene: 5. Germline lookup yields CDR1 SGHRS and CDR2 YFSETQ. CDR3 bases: TGCGCCAGCAGCTCGGGACTAGCGGGGGGGTTGCATGAGCAGTTCTTC. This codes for CASSSGLAGGLHEQFF. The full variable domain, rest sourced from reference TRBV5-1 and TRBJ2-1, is KAGVTQTPRYLIKTRGQQVTLSCSPISGHRSVSWYQQTPGQGLQFLFEYFSETQRNKGNFPGRFSGRQFSNSRSEMNVSTLELGDSALYLCASSSGLAGGLHEQFFGPGTRLTVL.

Here the CDR3 DNA reads TGTGCCAGCAGCCCACCCAGCACCTACGAGCAGTACTTC. Translating it yields CASSPPSTYEQYF. The chain combines TRBV7-9 with TRBJ2-7, with unresolved D. Germline lookup yields CDR1 SEHNR and CDR2 FQNEAQ (reference sequence). This CDR3 spans 13 amino acids. V lost 5 bases to trimming and J lost 2 bases, with 10 bases between them.

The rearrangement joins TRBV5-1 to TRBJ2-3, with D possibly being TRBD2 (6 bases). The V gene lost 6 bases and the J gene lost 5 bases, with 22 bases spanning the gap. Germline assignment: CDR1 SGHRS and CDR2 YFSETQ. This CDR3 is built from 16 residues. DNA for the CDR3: TGCGCCAGCACCCTGGAGGGGCGACCTGGAGTAGATACGCAGTATTTT. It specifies CASTLEGRPGVDTQYF.